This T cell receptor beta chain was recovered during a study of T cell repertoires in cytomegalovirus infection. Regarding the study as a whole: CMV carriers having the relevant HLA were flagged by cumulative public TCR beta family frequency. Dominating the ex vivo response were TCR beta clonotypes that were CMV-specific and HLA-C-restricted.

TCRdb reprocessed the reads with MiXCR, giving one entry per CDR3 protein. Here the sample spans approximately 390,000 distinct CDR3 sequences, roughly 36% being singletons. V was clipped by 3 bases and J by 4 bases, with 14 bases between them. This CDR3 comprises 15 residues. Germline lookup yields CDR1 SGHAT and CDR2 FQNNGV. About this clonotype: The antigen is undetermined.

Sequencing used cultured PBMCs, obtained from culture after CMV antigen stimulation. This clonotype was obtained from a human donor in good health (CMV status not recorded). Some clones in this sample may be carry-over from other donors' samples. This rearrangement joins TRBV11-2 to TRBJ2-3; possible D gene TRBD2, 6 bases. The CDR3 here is CASSFLARSADTQYF. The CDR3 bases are TGTGCCAGCAGCTTCCTAGCGCGCTCGGCAGATACGCAGTATTTT.